This TCR beta chain was identified in a study of OX40 agonist ivuxolimab in advanced cancers. On this clone itself: A junction end diverges from the germline sequence, so it may reflect a read error.

The CDR3 covers 16 residues. Germline V CDR1 and CDR2: MNHNS, SASEGT. Produced via immunoSEQ multiplex PCR; TCRdb's table is partial and in-frame only. The data hold about 12,000 clones, with around 76% observed a single time. The chain joins TRBV6-1 to TRBJ1-6; unclear D gene. This sequence was found in an adult with an advanced solid tumor such as melanoma, head and neck, liver or kidney cancer. Sequences were derived from CD4+ or CD8+ T cells sorted from blood, sampled in a trial of the OX40 agonist ivuxolimab. The chain's CDR3 is CASSEPVSFYDSPLHF. In DNA, the CDR3 is TGTGCCAGCAGTGAACCGGTGTCGTTCTATGATTCACCCCTCCACTTT.